This note documents a single T cell receptor beta chain sequence. No antigen is known for it. Base qualities are missing; no much larger clone stands one base away. This entry is derived from a study of lymphopenia after photon versus proton radiotherapy (dated by TCRdb to about 2019). General notes on the study: In patients with gastrointestinal tumors who developed high-grade lymphopenia, the study compared the immunological effects of photon radiation therapy with those of proton radiation therapy. The cohort comprised some 20 patients with gastrointestinal tumors who received either photon or proton therapy and then developed lymphopenia. The goal of the study was to describe how the two radiation modalities differ in their effects on the immune system.

Trimming at the junction amounts to 4 bases on V and 3 bases on J, and the germline ends lie 9 bases apart. The CDR3 runs 13 residues from the cysteine to the phenylalanine. Of all the DNA, just the CDR3 is kept, 39 bases in frame from base 1. CDR1 and CDR2, looked up from the germline V gene, are SQVTM and ANQGSEA. Study-level results and caveats: Once the lymphocyte count had reached its nadir, the repertoires of photon-treated patients showed oligoclonal expansion, particularly of CD8+ Temra cells, and this expansion drove the decline in diversity. The survival association was assessed only in patients who died, and better survival with proton therapy was presented by the authors as a possibility rather than a demonstrated result. Among patients across the cohort who died, overall survival time showed an inverse correlation with a larger post-nadir drop in TCR diversity. Relative stability during treatment was observed in proton-treated patients, whereas loss of naive T cells and TCR diversity and gain of effector/memory populations were observed in photon-treated patients.

Libraries were made using the immunoSEQ multiplex PCR assay. Deep sequencing of rearranged TCR beta loci, alongside multiparametric flow cytometry, was used to profile T cell repertoires. Held by TCRdb, this immuneACCESS table contains in-frame sequences only and omits some clones. Under half of the omission traces to an unresolved V gene where checked; the cause of the rest is unknown. Counted in this sample were about 50,000 clones; roughly 90% of them appeared once. Under 20% of the sample goes to the ten largest clones. The material sequenced was peripheral blood, taken from a patient treated with photon-based radiotherapy. This sequence uses TRBV29-1 and TRBJ2-2; no D gene can be assigned with confidence. This receptor was taken from a woman aged 40 to 50 with cholangiocarcinoma. The CDR3 region: CSVVLPYTGELFF. The nucleotides are TGCAGCGTTGTCCTGCCTTACACCGGGGAGCTGTTTTTT.